Listed here is a single TCR beta chain. This entry belongs to a study of cytomegalovirus exposure and HLA in healthy donors. PCR employed 60 Vbeta and 13 Jbeta primers. The repertoire was sequenced with immunoSEQ multiplex PCR; TCRdb's copy has only in-frame clones and lacks some. The sample lists more than 110,000 clones; approximately 80% were seen once. CDR3 length equals 15 residues. Losses at the gene ends were 5 bases for V and 4 bases for J; bases not matched to a gene: 9. Germline CDR1 reads MNHEY; CDR2 reads SVGAGI. This TCR was sampled from a male donor in good health and CMV-seronegative. Specimen: PBMCs. The chain uses TRBV6-5 and TRBJ1-1; the match to TRBD1 covers 8 bases. The CDR3 nucleotides read TGTGCCAGCAGTCGGGCAGGGGGCTTTCCCACTGAAGCTTTCTTT. Residues: CASSRAGGFPTEAFF.